This TCR beta chain was profiled in a study of vaccination and CD4 T cells after COVID-19. Whole-study context: Convalescent patients gave post-COVID blood a median about 100 days post-diagnosis, range 35 to 161. Control cultures used a CEFX viral epitope pool, an HIV-1 Nef peptide pool, or no peptide.

Sequencing of the DNA from cultured CD4+ T cells was carried out with the Oncomine TCR Beta short-read assay. TCRdb re-derived calls from the PCR reads in MiXCR, one entry per CDR3 protein. The sample has some 14,000 distinct CDR3 sequences, 61% seen once; the top ten hold approximately 7.4%. Noted treatment: approximately 11-day PBMC culture with coronavirus spike peptide pools or control peptides (ViraFEST assay). Remarks on this clonotype: No antigen is known for it.

The CDR3 has 14 amino acids. Trimming removed 4 bases from V and 3 bases from J, with 12 bases in between. CDR1 MNHEY and CDR2 SMNVEV come from the germline V gene (reference sequence). The chain combines TRBV27 with TRBJ1-1; D gene uncertain. The TCR sequence derives from a human donor who had recovered from COVID-19. Sequenced: CD4+ T cells from blood, cultured in vitro. The CDR3 DNA reads as TGTGCCAGCAGTTCTAGCCCCGGCTACACTGAAGCTTTCTTT. Its protein product is CASSSSPGYTEAFF.